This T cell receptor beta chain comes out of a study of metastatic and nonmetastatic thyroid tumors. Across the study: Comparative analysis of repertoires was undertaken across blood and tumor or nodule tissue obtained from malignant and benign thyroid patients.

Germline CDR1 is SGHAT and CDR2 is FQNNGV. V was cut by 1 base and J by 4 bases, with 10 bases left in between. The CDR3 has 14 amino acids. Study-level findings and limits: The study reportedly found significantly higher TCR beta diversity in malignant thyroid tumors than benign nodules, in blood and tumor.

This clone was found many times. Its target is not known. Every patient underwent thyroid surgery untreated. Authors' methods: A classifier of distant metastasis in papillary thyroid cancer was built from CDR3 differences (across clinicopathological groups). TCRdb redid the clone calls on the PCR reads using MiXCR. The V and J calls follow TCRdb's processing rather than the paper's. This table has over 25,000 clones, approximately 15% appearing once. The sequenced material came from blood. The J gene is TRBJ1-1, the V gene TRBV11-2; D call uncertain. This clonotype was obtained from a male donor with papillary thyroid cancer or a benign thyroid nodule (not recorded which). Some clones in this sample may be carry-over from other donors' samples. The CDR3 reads CASSLGGYGTEAFF. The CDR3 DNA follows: TGTGCCAGCAGCTTAGGTGGTTATGGCACTGAAGCTTTCTTT.